This TCR beta chain was retrieved from a study of CD8 T cells in Susac syndrome. Study-level points and caveats: Clonal expansion was absent from the CD4+ T cell repertoires in Susac syndrome.

Of note for this clonotype: Its antigen is not known.

RNA was extracted with the RNeasy kit, and a quantity of roughly 0.45 to 1 ug was reverse transcribed using random hexamers. One entry per CDR3 protein results from TCRdb running MiXCR on the immunoSEQ multiplex PCR reads. The sample lists under 200,000 distinct CDR3 sequences, roughly 90% seen once, with about 0.09% in the top ten. Sequencing was done on a sample of CD4+ T cells from PBMCs. The TCR originated in a human donor with Susac syndrome.

The CDR3 reads CASSHVAGRTGNEQFF. As DNA, the CDR3 is TGTGCCAGCAGCCACGTAGCGGGGCGGACGGGCAATGAGCAGTTCTTC. The gene calls are TRBV6-2 or TRBV6-3 and TRBJ2-1; 8 bases align to TRBD2. This CDR3 region has 16 residues. Looked up from germline, CDR1 is MNHEY and CDR2 is SVGEGT. V was pared by 6 bases and J by 6 bases, with 13 bases of the junction left unmatched.